The 16 T cell receptor beta chains below all came from one sample that was sequenced in a study of shared clonotypes between healthy human individuals. The table came from immunoSEQ multiplex PCR; TCRdb's copy has only in-frame clones and leaves some out. The sample has approximately 980,000 clones, 76% seen once; the top ten hold approximately 1.5%. The material sequenced was memory CD4+ T cells sorted from blood. Subset given: CD45RA-negative fraction. The receptors were sampled from a man between 18 and 29 years old in good health.

Only a few counts were recorded for this clone. Other nucleotide sequences in the sample specify the same CDR3. The chain links TRBV5-1 to TRBJ1-2; D unresolved. Trimming shortened V by 4 bases and J by 0 bases, and 10 bases separated the two germline ends. The germline CDR1 and CDR2 sequences are SGHRS and YFSETQ. The CDR3 has 14 residues. The CDR3 here is CASSGGRSNYGYTF. DNA of the CDR3: TGCGCCAGCAGCGGAGGTAGATCTAACTATGGCTACACCTTC.

The chain has TRBV9 and TRBJ2-3; possible D gene TRBD2, 6 bases. This CDR3 region has 16 residues. CDR1 and CDR2 (germline): SGDLS, YYNGEE. V dropped 4 bases and J dropped 0 bases, with 15 bases sitting between them. Here the CDR3 DNA reads TGTGCCAGCAGCCCGGACGGGGGAGCTAGCACAGATACGCAGTATTTT. Translated: CASSPDGGASTDTQYF.

The rearrangement joins TRBV28 to TRBJ2-3; no clear D. The CDR3 is 12 residues long. The germline V gene has CDR1 MDHEN and CDR2 SYDVKM. Trimming stripped 6 bases from V and 4 bases from J, with 8 bases between. CDR3 protein: CASSRTADTQYF. CDR3 DNA sequence: TGTGCCAGCAGCCGAACAGCAGATACGCAGTATTTT.

The rearrangement uses TRBV29-1 and TRBJ2-5; D is ambiguous. Germline assignment: CDR1 SQVTM and CDR2 ANQGSEA. CDR3 length: 12 amino acids. Trimming took 5 bases from V and 0 from J, leaving 7 bases between them. The DNA for the CDR3 is TGCAGCGTTCAGTCGTACCAAGAGACCCAGTACTTC. This sequence encodes CSVQSYQETQYF.

The V gene is TRBV29-1, the J gene TRBJ1-5; TRBD1 is a possible D gene (6 bases). This CDR3 spans 12 amino acids. Trimming cost V 6 bases and J 7 bases, with 13 bases left between them. The V gene's germline CDR1 is SQVTM and CDR2 ANQGSEA. The chain's CDR3 is CSVPQGYQPQHF. DNA of the CDR3: TGCAGCGTCCCACAGGGTTACCAGCCCCAGCATTTT.

The V gene is TRBV7-9, the J gene TRBJ1-3, with 8 bases that match TRBD1. The CDR3 spans 18 residues. The V and J ends lost 5 bases and 2 bases, in that order; junction bases with no gene match: 14. In germline, CDR1 is SEHNR, CDR2 FQNEAQ (reference sequence). The CDR3 bases are TGTGCCAGCAGCCGAGCAACAGGACAGGGAGTAGCTGGAAACACCATATATTTT. This translates into CASSRATGQGVAGNTIYF.

The V call is TRBV10-2, the J call TRBJ2-1, with 10 bases aligning to TRBD2. Germline V gene lookup returns CDR1 WSHSY and CDR2 SAAADI. V gave up 4 bases and J gave up 9 bases; unmatched junction bases: 6. The CDR3 runs to 14 residues. The CDR3 protein is CASSGLAGVSEQFF. CDR3 DNA: TGCGCCAGCAGTGGTCTAGCGGGAGTAAGTGAGCAGTTCTTC.

The CDR3 is CASGSTTGQGIYGYTF. DNA for the CDR3: TGTGCTAGTGGTTCGACCACGGGACAGGGAATATATGGCTACACCTTC. This rearrangement joins TRBV12-5 to TRBJ1-2, with 9 bases fitting TRBD1. This CDR3 spans 16 amino acids. V lost 4 bases, J lost 5 bases, and 11 bases stayed unmatched. CDR1 and CDR2 from the germline V gene are LGHNT and FRNRAP.

V and J are TRBV6-1 and TRBJ1-5; TRBD1 is a possible D gene (5 bases). CDR3 length equals 14 residues. Germline V gene lookup returns CDR1 MNHNS and CDR2 SASEGT. V lost 4 bases and J lost 2, with 9 bases in between. The CDR3 region has the DNA TGTGCCAGCAGTGCCAGGGAGGGCAATCAGCCCCAGCATTTT. Amino acids: CASSAREGNQPQHF.

V and J are TRBV29-1 and TRBJ2-5, with 9 bases fitting TRBD2. CDR1 and CDR2 from the germline V gene are SQVTM and ANQGSEA. V shed 4 bases and J 4 bases; nucleotides not matched to a gene: 13. This CDR3 contains 16 residues. The CDR3 coding sequence is TGCAGCGTTGGGGGCGGGTTAGCGGGAGTAGGAGAGACCCAGTACTTC. Translating gives CSVGGGLAGVGETQYF.

The chain is built from TRBV11-2 and TRBJ2-5; 9 bases agree with TRBD2. This CDR3 is 17 amino acids long. The trim removed 1 base at V and 4 bases at J, leaving 10 bases unmatched. The germline gives CDR1 SGHAT, CDR2 FQNNGV. The CDR3 DNA reads as TGTGCCAGCAGCTTAGCAAGTAGCCTAGCGGGAAGAGAGACCCAGTACTTC. This gives the protein CASSLASSLAGRETQYF.

This chain links TRBV29-1 with TRBJ1-5; D perhaps matches TRBD1 (5 bases). CDR1 is SQVTM and CDR2 is ANQGSEA in the germline V gene. CDR3 length: 13 amino acids. V was cut by 4 bases and J by 6 bases, with 13 bases left in between. CDR3 in amino acids: CSVVAGVGQPQHF. CDR3 nucleotides: TGCAGCGTTGTGGCGGGGGTAGGTCAGCCCCAGCATTTT.

The chain links TRBV5-4 to TRBJ2-7; 9 bases align to TRBD1. The CDR3 is made up of 14 amino acids. The germline V gene encodes CDR1 SGHNT and CDR2 YYREEE (reference sequence). V lost 0 bases and J lost 5; bases outside the gene matches: 3. CDR3 region: CASSLAGTGHEQYF. In DNA, the CDR3 is TGTGCCAGCAGCTTGGCCGGGACAGGGCACGAGCAGTACTTC. Combining the CDR3 with reference TRBV5-4 and TRBJ2-7 gives the whole variable domain ETGVTQSPTHLIKTRGQQVTLRCSSQSGHNTVSWYQQALGQGPQFIFQYYREEENGRGNFPPRFSGLQFPNYSSELNVNALELDDSALYLCASSLAGTGHEQYFGPGTRLTVT.

The chain uses TRBV5-6 and TRBJ2-2; D call uncertain. CDR1 and CDR2 (germline): SGHDT, YYEEEE. V lost 7 bases to trimming and J lost 3 bases, with 16 bases between them. This CDR3 has 15 residues. CDR3 coding DNA: TGTGCCAGCGGATGGCGGCAGGTCGACACCGGGGAGCTGTTTTTT. Its protein product is CASGWRQVDTGELFF. The whole variable domain, remainder taken from reference TRBV5-6 and TRBJ2-2, is DAGVTQSPTHLIKTRGQQVTLRCSPKSGHDTVSWYQQALGQGPQFIFQYYEEEERQRGNFPDRFSGHQFPNYSSELNVNALLLGDSALYLCASGWRQVDTGELFFGEGSRLTVL.

The chain couples TRBV11-2 to TRBJ2-5; tentatively, D is TRBD1 (5 bases). The CDR3 is 15 residues long. The V end was cut by 5 bases, the J end by 5 bases, with 18 bases between. Germline V gene sequence: CDR1 SGHAT, CDR2 FQNNGV. CDR3: CASSQGVRKTETQYF. DNA of the CDR3: TGTGCCAGCAGCCAAGGGGTGCGGAAAACGGAGACCCAGTACTTC.

This clone has just a few counts. The V and J genes are TRBV6-1 and TRBJ2-3; D unresolved. The CDR3 length is 15 residues. V lost 4 bases, J lost 2 bases, and 13 bases lay in between. CDR1 is MNHNS, CDR2 SASEGT, per germline. The CDR3: CASSAIVRATDTQYF. CDR3 coding DNA: TGTGCCAGCAGTGCTATAGTTCGGGCCACAGATACGCAGTATTTT.